Below, 16 T cell receptor beta chains from the same sample are listed, as sequenced in a study of cytomegalovirus exposure and HLA in healthy donors. Primers for the PCR totalled 60 Vbeta and 13 Jbeta. This table comes from immunoSEQ multiplex PCR, and its TCRdb copy is limited to in-frame clones, with some not included. The table has approximately 110,000 clones, roughly 70% seen once. The sequencing sample was made of PBMCs. The receptors were gathered from a man between 35 and 55 years old in good health and CMV-seronegative.

V usage is TRBV11-3 and J usage is TRBJ1-1, with D unclear. This CDR3 has 14 amino acids. Germline CDR1 is SGHNT and CDR2 is YENEEA. V lost 4 bases and J 0 bases, leaving 9 bases between the germline ends. The CDR3 spells CASSSPVLNTEAFF. The CDR3 bases are TGTGCCAGCAGCTCCCCTGTTCTGAACACTGAAGCTTTCTTT.

This chain's CDR3 is CASSFLGVSEKLFF. The DNA of the CDR3 is TGTGCCAGCAGCTTCTTAGGGGTGTCTGAAAAACTGTTTTTT. The chain couples TRBV5-6 to TRBJ1-4; tentative D call: TRBD1 (5 bases). Germline V gene data show CDR1 as SGHDT and CDR2 as YYEEEE. The CDR3 spans 14 residues. V lost 2 bases and J lost 7, with 12 bases in between. The full variable domain, with the rest looked up from reference TRBV5-6 and TRBJ1-4, is DAGVTQSPTHLIKTRGQQVTLRCSPKSGHDTVSWYQQALGQGPQFIFQYYEEEERQRGNFPDRFSGHQFPNYSSELNVNALLLGDSALYLCASSFLGVSEKLFFGSGTQLSVL.

This chain links TRBV28 with TRBJ1-5, with D uncertain. There are 14 residues in the CDR3. Germline V gene lookup returns CDR1 MDHEN and CDR2 SYDVKM. The germline V and J ends were trimmed by 2 bases and 4 bases, with 9 bases remaining between them. In DNA, the CDR3 is TGTGCCAGCAGTTTAACGCGTGCAAATCAGCCCCAGCATTTT. Amino acid sequence: CASSLTRANQPQHF.

This clone showed up just once. CDR3 amino acids: CASSPSGRASGELFF. CDR3 nucleotide sequence: TGTGCCAGCAGTCCTAGCGGGAGGGCGTCCGGGGAGCTGTTTTTT. The rearrangement joins TRBV6-5 to TRBJ2-2; 12 nucleotides agree with TRBD2. Losses at the gene ends were 5 bases for V and 6 bases for J; bases not matched to a gene: 4. Germline loops: CDR1 MNHEY, CDR2 SVGAGI. The CDR3 is 15 residues long.

This chain links TRBV2 with TRBJ1-5; 7 bases are a match to TRBD1. This CDR3 region has 16 residues. After removal of 6 bases from V and 5 bases from J, the junction contained 13 bases not matched to a gene. CDR1 is SNHLY, CDR2 FYNNEI, per germline. The CDR3 nucleotides are TGTGCCAGCAGCACCTCCTCCGACAGGGCCTATCAGCCCCAGCATTTT. Protein sequence: CASSTSSDRAYQPQHF. Together with reference TRBV2 and TRBJ1-5, the CDR3 gives the full variable domain: EPEVTQTPSHQVTQMGQEVILRCVPISNHLYFYWYRQILGQKVEFLVSFYNNEISEKSEIFDDQFSVERPDGSNFTLKIRSTKLEDSAMYFCASSTSSDRAYQPQHFGDGTRLSIL.

The gene calls are TRBV19 and TRBJ2-7; TRBD2 agrees at 7 bases. Per germline, CDR1 LNHDA and CDR2 SQIVND (reference sequence). The junction had 10 bases not matched to a gene; V was cut back by 3 bases and J by 5 bases. This CDR3 comprises 15 residues. CDR3 sequence reads: CASSIPAGTMNEQYF. CDR3 coding DNA: TGTGCCAGTAGTATTCCGGCAGGGACTATGAACGAGCAGTACTTC.

CDR3 amino acids: CASSQDIGVAYEQYF. The CDR3 DNA reads TGCGCCAGCAGCCAAGATATAGGGGTCGCCTACGAGCAGTACTTC. The chain uses TRBV4-3 and TRBJ2-7; D possibly corresponds to TRBD1 (5 bases). V was pared by 0 bases and J by 2 bases, with 11 bases between. The CDR3 is 15 amino acids. CDR1 and CDR2 (germline): LGHNA, YSLEER.

The V and J genes are TRBV4-2 and TRBJ2-7; TRBD2 agrees at 7 bases. Losses at the gene ends were 0 bases for V and 1 base for J; bases not matched to a gene: 0. CDR1 is LGHNA, CDR2 YNFKEQ, per germline. This CDR3 spans 14 amino acids. The CDR3 DNA sequence: TGTGCCAGCAGCCAAGAGCGGGAGTCCTACGAGCAGTACTTC. Amino acids: CASSQERESYEQYF.

The chain employs TRBV30 and TRBJ1-2, with a tentative D call TRBD1 (5 bases). The CDR3 is 12 residues long. Trimming removed 4 bases at V and 8 bases at J, with 14 bases between. In germline, CDR1 is GTSNPN, CDR2 SVGIG (reference sequence). In nucleotides, the CDR3 is TGTGCCTGGACTCAGGGCCCGCGGGGCTACACCTTC. Translation: CAWTQGPRGYTF.

The sample holds one count of this clone. The genes are TRBV9 and TRBJ2-1; 11 bases align to TRBD2. V dropped 0 bases and J dropped 4; count of bases not matched to a gene: 3. This CDR3 region has 16 residues. The germline V gene has CDR1 SGDLS and CDR2 YYNGEE. This chain's CDR3 is CASSVDSGGVYNEQFF. For the CDR3, the DNA is TGTGCCAGCAGCGTAGATAGCGGGGGGGTATACAATGAGCAGTTCTTC. Full variable domain (missing parts from reference TRBV9 and TRBJ2-1): DSGVTQTPKHLITATGQRVTLRCSPRSGDLSVYWYQQSLDQGLQFLIQYYNGEERAKGNILERFSAQQFPDLHSELNLSSLELGDSALYFCASSVDSGGVYNEQFFGPGTRLTVL.

The chain couples TRBV5-1 to TRBJ1-5; 9 positions agree with TRBD1. In germline, CDR1 is SGHRS, CDR2 YFSETQ. After removal of 3 bases from V and 3 bases from J, the junction contained 4 bases not matched to a gene. The length of the CDR3 is 15 residues. This CDR3 is CASSSTGGNNQPQHF. CDR3 coding DNA: TGCGCCAGCAGCTCGACAGGGGGGAACAATCAGCCCCAGCATTTT.

The chain joins TRBV4-1 to TRBJ2-7, with a weak D call TRBD2 (6 bases). Germline loops: CDR1 MGHRA, CDR2 YSYEKL. V shed 3 bases and J shed 0 bases, with 18 bases lying between them. The CDR3 has 17 residues. For the CDR3, the DNA is TGCGCCAGCAGCCACCCGGAGGGCTTACTGAGCTCCTACGAGCAGTACTTC. This codes for CASSHPEGLLSSYEQYF.

The chain recombines TRBV7-9 with TRBJ2-6, with 10 nucleotides matching TRBD1. J was trimmed by 2 bases and V by 4 bases; bases with no gene match: 8. The CDR3 is 18 residues long. The germline gives CDR1 SEHNR, CDR2 FQNEAQ (reference sequence). The CDR3 reads CASSSRDRGYAGANVLTF. The CDR3, as DNA: TGTGCCAGCAGCTCCCGGGACAGGGGTTATGCTGGGGCCAACGTCCTGACTTTC. Supplemented by reference TRBV7-9 and TRBJ2-6, the full variable domain reads DTGVSQNPRHKITKRGQNVTFRCDPISEHNRLYWYRQTLGQGPEFLTYFQNEAQLEKSRLLSDRFSAERPKGSFSTLEIQRTEQGDSAMYLCASSSRDRGYAGANVLTFGAGSRLTVL.

The chain employs TRBV27 and TRBJ1-1; D gene unclear. CDR3 size: 14 residues. Per the germline V gene, CDR1 is MNHEY and CDR2 is SMNVEV (reference sequence). V gave up 5 bases and J gave up 3 bases, with 13 bases separating them. The CDR3 sequence: CASSPGLLYTEAFF. CDR3 in DNA: TGTGCCAGCAGTCCAGGACTGCTGTACACTGAAGCTTTCTTT.

This chain's CDR3 is CASSLSVAPTGELFF. As DNA, the CDR3 is TGTGCCAGCAGTTTATCAGTAGCTCCCACCGGGGAGCTGTTTTTT. The rearrangement links TRBV27 to TRBJ2-2; D remains unclear. Trimming stripped 0 bases from V and 4 bases from J, with 9 bases between. The V gene's germline CDR1 is MNHEY and CDR2 SMNVEV (reference sequence). The CDR3 runs 15 residues.

CDR3 coding DNA: TGCGCCAGCAGTGAGCTGGCGGGAGTAGGTCAAGAGACCCAGTACTTC. Translating gives CASSELAGVGQETQYF. This chain connects TRBV10-1 to TRBJ2-5, with TRBD2 matching over 7 bases. Unmatched junction bases numbered 8, after V lost 2 bases and J lost 2 bases. This CDR3 is 16 amino acids long. Germline values: CDR1 WNHNN, CDR2 SYGVQD (reference sequence).